These T cell receptor beta chains were read from a single sample in a study of blood T cell repertoires in COVID-19. The table came from immunoSEQ multiplex PCR; TCRdb's copy has only in-frame clones and leaves some out. The sample has about 240,000 clones, 82% seen once. The sequenced sample was peripheral blood. These receptors all come from a woman in her seventies with acute or convalescent COVID-19. CDR3s leave out the opening cysteine and the closing phenylalanine or tryptophan. The order of the fields is J gene, CDR3 length, D gene, V gene, CDR3 protein. D genes are given only for firm matches.

j_gene: TRBJ1-1; len: 13; d_gene: TRBD1; v_gene: TRBV5-1; CDR3aa: ASSPTGTGGLEAF
j_gene: TRBJ1-1; len: 13; d_gene: TRBD1; v_gene: TRBV19; CDR3aa: ASSILAGGRGEAF
j_gene: TRBJ2-7; len: 13; d_gene: TRBD1; v_gene: TRBV5-1; CDR3aa: ASSAETGPGYEQY
j_gene: TRBJ1-5; len: 13; d_gene: TRBD1; v_gene: TRBV6-2/TRBV6-3; CDR3aa: ASSIDRGASQPQH
j_gene: TRBJ1-6; len: 17; d_gene: NA; v_gene: TRBV9; CDR3aa: ASSIPRDMETSYNSPLH
j_gene: TRBJ1-2; len: 14; d_gene: NA; v_gene: TRBV6-5; CDR3aa: ASSYYSNRGNYGYT
j_gene: TRBJ1-2; len: 10; d_gene: NA; v_gene: TRBV28; CDR3aa: ASVQGSAGYT
j_gene: TRBJ1-2; len: 13; d_gene: NA; v_gene: TRBV5-6; CDR3aa: ASSPPQRAQNGYT
j_gene: TRBJ1-1; len: 14; d_gene: TRBD1; v_gene: TRBV19; CDR3aa: ASSATGGIGNTEAF
j_gene: TRBJ2-1; len: 15; d_gene: NA; v_gene: TRBV3-1/TRBV3-2; CDR3aa: ASSPSPGARSYNEQF
j_gene: TRBJ2-2; len: 12; d_gene: NA; v_gene: TRBV27; CDR3aa: ASRGGLLTGELF
j_gene: TRBJ2-3; len: 12; d_gene: TRBD2; v_gene: TRBV3-1/TRBV3-2; CDR3aa: ASRGLAGSNTQY
j_gene: TRBJ2-1; len: 12; d_gene: TRBD2; v_gene: TRBV6-1; CDR3aa: ASSELAAYNEQF